These 32 T cell receptor beta chains were sequenced from one sample in a study of blood T cell repertoires in COVID-19. TCRdb keeps only in-frame clones here, not all; method: immunoSEQ multiplex PCR. The top ten hold 1% of the sample, which has about 350,000 clones, over 75% seen once. The specimen was PBMCs or T cells enriched from blood (not recorded which). All receptors come from a woman aged 30 to 39 who had recovered from COVID-19.

The J gene is TRBJ1-5, the V gene TRBV4-1, with 12 bases that match TRBD1. V lost 1 base, J lost 2 bases, and 9 bases stayed unmatched. CDR3 length equals 19 residues. Germline CDR1 is MGHRA and CDR2 is YSYEKL. CDR3 residues: CASSQVPGQGARGNQPQHF. DNA for the CDR3: TGCGCCAGCAGCCAAGTCCCGGGACAGGGGGCGAGAGGCAATCAGCCCCAGCATTTT.

The J gene is TRBJ2-1, the V gene TRBV28; 9 positions agree with TRBD2. The CDR3 covers 15 residues. Trimming cost V 6 bases and J 2 bases; bases outside gene matches: 5. The germline gives CDR1 MDHEN, CDR2 SYDVKM. The DNA for the CDR3 is TGTGCCAGCAGGCCGACTAGCGGAGCCTACAATGAGCAGTTCTTC. This encodes CASRPTSGAYNEQFF.

The chain uses TRBV4-3 and TRBJ2-7; D perhaps matches TRBD1 (6 bases). Trimming removed 0 bases at V and 7 bases at J, with 16 bases between. The V gene's germline CDR1 is LGHNA and CDR2 YSLEER. The CDR3 runs to 15 residues. For the CDR3, the DNA is TGCGCCAGCAGCCAAGATGCCGGGACATCGAGGGAGCAGTACTTC. Protein: CASSQDAGTSREQYF.

V usage is TRBV25-1 and J usage is TRBJ2-5; TRBD1 aligns across 10 bases. Germline V gives CDR1 MGHDK, CDR2 SYGVNS. V was clipped by 4 bases and J by 2 bases; unmatched bases: 7. CDR3 length equals 16 residues. Here the CDR3 reads CASSVDRGRRQETQYF. The CDR3 DNA reads as TGTGCCAGCAGTGTGGACAGGGGGAGGAGACAAGAGACCCAGTACTTC.

This clone appeared once. The chain recombines TRBV3-1 (or the pseudogene TRBV3-2) with TRBJ1-3; 8 nucleotides line up with TRBD1. Germline V CDR1 and CDR2: LGHDT, YNNKEL (reference sequence). The CDR3 is 15 residues long. V lost 4 bases and J lost 5; bases outside the gene matches: 7. The CDR3 sequence is CASSPGTGLRNTIYF. The DNA of the CDR3 is TGTGCCAGCAGCCCCGGGACAGGTTTGCGAAACACCATATATTTT.

The CDR3 DNA is TGTGCCAGCAGCTTAGAACTCCATCAAAACTATGGCTACACCTTC. Translation: CASSLELHQNYGYTF. The V call is TRBV7-9, the J call TRBJ1-2; D remains unclear. This CDR3 has 15 amino acids. V shed 1 base and J shed 2 bases, with 11 bases lying between them. Germline values: CDR1 SEHNR, CDR2 FQNEAQ (reference sequence).

This chain uses TRBV28 with TRBJ1-5, with D possibly matching TRBD1 (6 bases). CDR1 is MDHEN and CDR2 is SYDVKM in the germline V gene. V lost 3 bases and J 4 bases, leaving 7 bases between the germline ends. The CDR3 length is 13 residues. CDR3: CASSLGANQPQHF. The CDR3, as DNA: TGTGCCAGCAGTTTGGGGGCTAATCAGCCCCAGCATTTT.

The chain carries TRBV9 and TRBJ2-3; maybe TRBD1 (6 bases). The V gene lost 3 bases and the J gene lost 4 bases, with 18 bases spanning the gap. CDR1 is SGDLS and CDR2 is YYNGEE in the germline V gene. The CDR3 length is 16 residues. Here the CDR3 DNA reads TGTGCCAGCAGCGGGAACAGGGTCCTGGCGGCAGATACGCAGTATTTT. Translated, it gives CASSGNRVLAADTQYF. Complete variable domain (other parts from reference TRBV9 and TRBJ2-3): DSGVTQTPKHLITATGQRVTLRCSPRSGDLSVYWYQQSLDQGLQFLIQYYNGEERAKGNILERFSAQQFPDLHSELNLSSLELGDSALYFCASSGNRVLAADTQYFGPGTRLTVL.

The chain carries TRBV4-3 and TRBJ1-4; possibly TRBD1 for D (5 bases). The CDR3 extends over 16 amino acids. The V end was cut by 0 bases, the J end by 8 bases, with 16 bases between. The germline CDR1 and CDR2 sequences are LGHNA and YSLEER. The CDR3 sequence: CASSQDWGRGREKLFF. DNA of the CDR3: TGCGCCAGCAGCCAAGATTGGGGGAGGGGAAGGGAAAAACTGTTTTTT.

The J gene is TRBJ1-2, the V gene TRBV6-1; the match to TRBD1 covers 7 bases. The germline V gene has CDR1 MNHNS and CDR2 SASEGT. The CDR3 sequence is 14 residues long. V shed 1 base and J 4 bases; nucleotides not matched to a gene: 3. Here the CDR3 reads CASSEDRGGYGYTF. The CDR3 nucleotides read TGTGCCAGCAGTGAAGACAGGGGTGGCTATGGCTACACCTTC.

The J gene is TRBJ2-7, the V gene TRBV5-4, with 7 nucleotides matching TRBD1. Germline lookup yields CDR1 SGHNT and CDR2 YYREEE (reference sequence). The ends lost 4 bases at V and 7 bases at J; junction bases unmatched: 8. There are 13 residues in the CDR3. The CDR3 loop is CASSPGTEREQYF. DNA of the CDR3: TGTGCCAGCAGCCCCGGGACAGAGAGGGAGCAGTACTTC. Variable domain in full (rest from reference TRBV5-4 and TRBJ2-7): ETGVTQSPTHLIKTRGQQVTLRCSSQSGHNTVSWYQQALGQGPQFIFQYYREEENGRGNFPPRFSGLQFPNYSSELNVNALELDDSALYLCASSPGTEREQYFGPGTRLTVT.

The rearrangement links TRBV6-1 to TRBJ2-6, with 9 bases aligning to TRBD1. Germline lookup yields CDR1 MNHNS and CDR2 SASEGT. This CDR3 is built from 18 residues. J gave up 0 bases and V 1 base, and 4 bases lay outside the gene matches. CDR3 sequence reads: CASSEDGQGSSGANVLTF. DNA of the CDR3: TGTGCCAGCAGTGAAGACGGACAGGGGAGCTCTGGGGCCAACGTCCTGACTTTC.

The chain is built from TRBV11-2 and TRBJ2-1, with TRBD2 matching over 9 bases. The CDR3 contains 17 residues. Germline V gene lookup returns CDR1 SGHAT and CDR2 FQNNGV. The V segment lost 5 bases and the J segment 10 bases; nucleotides outside the gene matches: 18. The CDR3 bases are TGTGCCAGCAGCGACCCGATTAGAGCGGGGGGCAAATGGGAGCAGTTCTTC. Translation: CASSDPIRAGGKWEQFF. The variable domain in full, with the rest retrieved from reference TRBV11-2 and TRBJ2-1, is EAGVAQSPRYKIIEKRQSVAFWCNPISGHATLYWYQQILGQGPKLLIQFQNNGVVDDSQLPKDRFSAERLKGVDSTLKIQPAKLEDSAVYLCASSDPIRAGGKWEQFFGPGTRLTVL.

The genes are TRBV7-2 and TRBJ2-7, with 7 positions matching TRBD1. The CDR3 totals 16 residues. Trimming took 5 bases from V and 1 from J; bases not matched to a gene: 11. The germline V gene has CDR1 SGHTA and CDR2 FQGNSA. The CDR3: CASSRPPRQGSYEQYF. In nucleotides, the CDR3 is TGTGCCAGCAGCCGCCCTCCCCGACAGGGATCCTACGAGCAGTACTTC.

The chain couples TRBV5-4 to TRBJ1-1; D gene uncertain. V lost 4 bases and J lost 3, with 19 bases in between. The CDR3 has 16 amino acids. Germline CDR1 is SGHNT and CDR2 is YYREEE (reference sequence). CDR3 coding DNA: TGTGCCAGCAGCCGGGGAGGCTGGACGCTGGACACTGAAGCTTTCTTT. Its translation is CASSRGGWTLDTEAFF.

V is TRBV27 and J is TRBJ2-2, with 7 bases aligning to TRBD1. The CDR3 runs to 14 residues. Germline loops: CDR1 MNHEY, CDR2 SMNVEV (reference sequence). After removal of 6 bases from V and 6 bases from J, the junction contained 7 bases not matched to a gene. The CDR3 sequence: CASRTGNRAGELFF. The CDR3 DNA reads TGTGCCAGCAGGACAGGGAATCGAGCCGGGGAGCTGTTTTTT.

The chain joins TRBV15 to TRBJ2-7; a possible D gene is TRBD2 (5 bases). Germline loops: CDR1 LNHNV, CDR2 YYDKDF (reference sequence). This CDR3 has 15 residues. Trimming removed 0 bases at V and 0 bases at J, with 9 bases between. CDR3 loop: CATSRDTGSSYEQYF. CDR3 DNA: TGTGCCACCAGCAGAGATACGGGGAGCTCCTACGAGCAGTACTTC.

The chain is built from TRBV7-2 and TRBJ1-6; no firm D call. This CDR3 has 12 residues. Germline V CDR1 and CDR2: SGHTA, FQGNSA. V lost 8 bases to trimming and J lost 4 bases, with 6 bases between them. In DNA form, the CDR3 reads TGTGCCAGCGGGAGGTATAATTCACCCCTCCACTTT. Its translation is CASGRYNSPLHF.

The V call is TRBV3-1 (or the pseudogene TRBV3-2), the J call TRBJ2-1, with D possibly being TRBD2 (6 bases). V was pared by 0 bases and J by 0 bases, with 9 bases between. The CDR3 has 16 amino acids. Germline V gives CDR1 LGHDT, CDR2 YNNKEL (reference sequence). In DNA form, the CDR3 reads TGTGCCAGCAGCCAAGATCCGACTAGCTCCTACAATGAGCAGTTCTTC. Its protein product is CASSQDPTSSYNEQFF.

The chain joins TRBV7-8 to TRBJ1-1, with 7 bases fitting TRBD1. CDR1 and CDR2 from the germline V gene are SGHVS and FQNEAQ. The J segment lost 1 base and the V segment lost 6 bases, leaving 8 bases of the junction unmatched. The CDR3 has 15 amino acids. As DNA, the CDR3 is TGTGCCAGCAGTTTTGCCGGGACAGCGAACACTGAAGCTTTCTTT. Its translation: CASSFAGTANTEAFF. The full variable domain, in which reference TRBV7-8 and TRBJ1-1 provide the parts outside the CDR3, is GAGVSQSPRYKVAKRGQDVALRCDPISGHVSLFWYQQALGQGPEFLTYFQNEAQLDKSGLPSDRFFAERPEGSVSTLKIQRTQQEDSAVYLCASSFAGTANTEAFFGQGTRLTVV.

The rearrangement links TRBV2 to TRBJ2-7; 9 positions agree with TRBD1. The CDR3 has 15 residues. Germline lookup yields CDR1 SNHLY and CDR2 FYNNEI. Germline trimming cut 5 bases from V and 5 bases from J; bases unmatched to any gene: 10. The CDR3 DNA sequence: TGTGCCAGCAGTTTCACGGGACAGGGACGCGACGAGCAGTACTTC. Amino acid sequence: CASSFTGQGRDEQYF.

This chain uses TRBV28 with TRBJ2-1; 12 bases align to TRBD2. Germline V gives CDR1 MDHEN, CDR2 SYDVKM. The CDR3 covers 17 residues. V was pared by 5 bases and J by 4 bases, with 9 bases of the junction left unmatched. CDR3 DNA: TGTGCCAGCAGTCCCTCTAGCGGGGGGGGGTTATACAATGAGCAGTTCTTC. It encodes CASSPSSGGGLYNEQFF.

The chain recombines TRBV5-4 with TRBJ2-5; 8 bases line up with TRBD2. In germline, CDR1 is SGHNT, CDR2 YYREEE (reference sequence). Trimming at V came to 4 bases and at J to 1 base, leaving 3 bases not matched to a gene. The CDR3 sequence is 14 residues long. The CDR3 DNA reads as TGTGCCAGCAGCACCGGGACTAGCCAAGAGACCCAGTACTTC. It specifies CASSTGTSQETQYF.

The rearrangement links TRBV30 to TRBJ1-6; D ambiguous. Per the germline V gene, CDR1 is GTSNPN and CDR2 is SVGIG (reference sequence). Trimming shortened V by 7 bases and J by 9 bases, and 19 bases separated the two germline ends. There are 14 residues in the CDR3. CDR3 sequence: CALAEAFRGSPLHF. The DNA for the CDR3 is TGTGCCTTGGCAGAGGCGTTTCGTGGTTCACCCCTCCACTTT.

The chain uses TRBV6-5 and TRBJ2-3; D ambiguous. The CDR3 is 13 amino acids. The V and J ends lost 5 bases and 4 bases respectively, with 10 bases between them. The germline V gene has CDR1 MNHEY and CDR2 SVGAGI. The CDR3: CASSQAESDTQYF. The DNA of the CDR3 is TGTGCCAGCAGTCAGGCCGAATCAGATACGCAGTATTTT.

V gene TRBV14 combines with J gene TRBJ2-7; no clear D. Germline V gene sequence: CDR1 SGHDN, CDR2 FVKESK. Trimming left V 0 bases short and J 0 bases short, with 12 bases between. The CDR3 loop spans 16 amino acids. This chain's CDR3 is CASSQDAVRPSYEQYF. CDR3 coding DNA: TGTGCCAGCAGCCAAGACGCCGTCAGGCCCTCCTACGAGCAGTACTTC.

This chain connects TRBV27 to TRBJ2-3, with 12 bases matching TRBD2. V was clipped by 6 bases and J by 4 bases; unmatched bases: 5. There are 15 residues in the CDR3. CDR1 is MNHEY and CDR2 is SMNVEV in the germline V gene (reference sequence). This chain's CDR3 is CASRERLAGADTQYF. As DNA, the CDR3 is TGTGCCAGCAGGGAACGACTAGCGGGGGCAGATACGCAGTATTTT.

This chain joins TRBV11-2 and TRBJ2-5; 7 bases agree with TRBD1. Germline V lookup: CDR1 SGHAT, CDR2 FQNNGV. Losses at the gene ends were 5 bases for V and 1 base for J; bases not matched to a gene: 4. CDR3 size: 14 residues. Here the CDR3 DNA reads TGTGCCAGCAGCATGGGGACAGTCCAAGAGACCCAGTACTTC. It is translated as CASSMGTVQETQYF. Full variable domain (missing parts from reference TRBV11-2 and TRBJ2-5): EAGVAQSPRYKIIEKRQSVAFWCNPISGHATLYWYQQILGQGPKLLIQFQNNGVVDDSQLPKDRFSAERLKGVDSTLKIQPAKLEDSAVYLCASSMGTVQETQYFGPGTRLLVL.

This chain connects TRBV4-1 to TRBJ1-6; D perhaps matches TRBD1 (6 bases). Germline lookup yields CDR1 MGHRA and CDR2 YSYEKL. V gave up 0 bases and J gave up 14 bases, with 11 bases separating them. This CDR3 has 13 residues. The DNA of the CDR3 is TGCGCCAGCAGCCAAGAAGGGGGGGCCTCCCTCCACTTT. It translates to CASSQEGGASLHF.

The CDR3 is CSVEDLTGSYGYTF. CDR3 bases: TGCAGCGTTGAAGATCTGACAGGGTCCTATGGCTACACCTTC. This chain joins TRBV29-1 and TRBJ1-2; 7 bases map to TRBD1. Germline-derived CDR1 and CDR2 are SQVTM and ANQGSEA. V was clipped by 0 bases and J by 4 bases; unmatched bases: 5. The CDR3 length is 14 residues.

The chain uses TRBV28 and TRBJ2-7; TRBD1 matches at 9 bases. Germline V gene data show CDR1 as MDHEN and CDR2 as SYDVKM. After removal of 6 bases from V and 2 bases from J, the junction contained 8 bases not matched to a gene. There are 15 residues in the CDR3. CDR3: CASSPDRGTTYEQYF. The CDR3 coding sequence is TGTGCCAGCAGCCCAGACAGGGGGACTACCTACGAGCAGTACTTC.

Only one count was recorded for this clone. The chain employs TRBV10-3 and TRBJ1-2, with 7 bases aligning to TRBD1. This CDR3 comprises 13 residues. Trimming took 6 bases from V and 8 from J; bases not matched to a gene: 9. Germline CDR1 ENHRY, CDR2 SYGVKD. The CDR3 DNA sequence: TGTGCCATCAGGGGTTCCACAGGGGACGGCTACACCTTC. This gives the protein CAIRGSTGDGYTF.